The clone carrying this TCR beta chain has a single count. The data are from a study of regulatory and conventional T cells in RAG deficiency. Blood CD4+ CD25-low CD127-high conventional T cells supplied the genomic DNA template. Generated by immunoSEQ multiplex PCR, the TCRdb table keeps only in-frame clones and is missing some. Found here are 45,000 to 50,000 clones, over 80% of them singletons; the top ten hold 0.51%. Germline CDR1 and CDR2: SEHNR and FQNEAQ (reference sequence). The CDR3 contains 16 residues. This same sample was also part of a study on regulatory T cells. That source adds: The primer mix had 52 TRBV and 13 TRBJ primers.

The sample consisted of CD4+ effector T cells sorted from blood. The chain employs TRBV7-9 and TRBJ2-5; perhaps TRBD2 as D (6 bases). TRBJ2-7 explains the end of the DNA better; the J call may be wrong. This TCR was recovered from a human donor in good health. CDR3 DNA sequence: TGTGCCAGCAGCTCTTCGGGACTTCGGATCTCCTACGAGCAGTACTTC. Protein sequence: CASSSSGLRISYEQYF.